Listed here is a single T cell receptor beta chain. Germline CDR1 and CDR2: SGHNT and YENEEA. The ends were cut back, 1 base at V and 12 bases at J, with 15 bases in the middle. The CDR3 length is 13 residues. The sample belongs to a study of radiation and T cells in renal cell carcinoma. The time point is: blood 2 weeks post-SBRT. As for treatment: 15 Gy SBRT to primary tumor, nephrectomy 4 weeks later. Method: immunoSEQ multiplex PCR; TCRdb's copy keeps in-frame clones and lacks some. The sample contains more than 65,000 clones, about 86% of which appear only once. This specimen consisted of blood, obtained from a patient whose treatment included radiotherapy and nephrectomy. The clonotype comes from a woman aged 45-60 years with renal cell carcinoma. The J gene is TRBJ1-1, the V gene TRBV11-3; no clear D gene. This chain's CDR3 is CASSLAPRDVTFF. DNA of the CDR3: TGTGCCAGCAGCTTAGCCCCCCGGGATGTGACTTTCTTT.